This entry concerns a single TCR beta chain. This sample was taken from a study of blood T cell repertoires in COVID-19. Whole-study context: Donors in the United States, Italy and Spain gave samples during acute or convalescent COVID-19. Nucleic acid was either cDNA or gDNA, and it came from T cells, B-cell-depleted T cells, or PBMCs.

Recruited during active infection, patients (from Seattle) were subsequently followed longitudinally. As originally analysed: Estimated nucleated cell counts came from reference gene primer amplification. Sequencing was performed with immunoSEQ multiplex PCR; in TCRdb, only in-frame clones are kept and a portion is missing. D and trimming come from the DNA, and the V and J calls and clone size come from that table. The table has 70,000 to 90,000 clones, roughly 85% seen once. The germline V and J ends were trimmed by 5 bases and 7 bases, with 15 bases remaining between them. Germline V gives CDR1 MDHEN, CDR2 SYDVKM. This CDR3 is built from 15 residues.

Sequencing was carried out using peripheral blood. This TCR was sampled from a man aged 50 to 59 with COVID-19, enrolled during active disease. The chain has TRBV28 and TRBJ1-6, with TRBD1 as a possible D gene (6 bases). CDR3 region: CASSSLRGGNSPLHF. The DNA for the CDR3 is TGTGCCAGCAGTAGCCTCAGGGGAGGGAATTCACCCCTCCACTTT.